This TCR beta chain was observed in a study of blood T cell repertoires in COVID-19. As for the study in general: Acute and convalescent COVID-19 samples came from the United States, Italy and Spain.

Sequencing was performed with immunoSEQ multiplex PCR; in TCRdb, only in-frame clones are kept and a portion is missing. The sample has about 69,000 clones, around three quarters seen once. Germline V gene data show CDR1 as LNHDA and CDR2 as SQIVND (reference sequence). V lost 1 base and J 6 bases, leaving 18 bases between the germline ends. The CDR3 spans 17 residues. The V and J genes are TRBV19 and TRBJ2-2; possibly TRBD1 for D (5 bases). Sequenced material: peripheral blood. The receptor was derived from a man in his fifties or sixties with acute or convalescent COVID-19. CDR3 loop: CASSIVKGNYPAGELFF. CDR3 coding DNA: TGTGCCAGTAGTATAGTAAAGGGGAACTACCCGGCCGGGGAGCTGTTTTTT.